These 22 T cell receptor beta chains were all obtained from the same sample, sequenced in a study of CD8+ T cells in alopecia areata. cDNA reverse transcribed from extracted RNA served as the sequencing template. Libraries were prepared by immunoSEQ multiplex PCR; TCRdb keeps only in-frame clonotypes and omits some of them. This sample has about 120,000 clones; more than 30% occur once, and the top ten carry 3% to 3.5%. The sample comprised CD4+ T cells sorted from blood. All receptors come from a human donor with alopecia areata.

V usage is TRBV30 and J usage is TRBJ2-1; D not resolved. CDR3 length: 14 amino acids. The V end lost 0 bases, the J end lost 4 bases, and 10 bases lay between the germline ends. Germline loops: CDR1 GTSNPN, CDR2 SVGIG (reference sequence). The CDR3 here is CAWSVLGLYNEQFF. The CDR3 DNA reads as TGTGCCTGGAGTGTACTTGGGTTATACAATGAGCAGTTCTTC.

The rearrangement uses TRBV7-2 and TRBJ2-4; 9 bases match TRBD1. V lost 4 bases and J lost 9; bases outside the gene matches: 7. The CDR3 is made up of 14 amino acids. Germline loops: CDR1 SGHTA, CDR2 FQGNSA. The CDR3 DNA sequence: TGTGCCAGCAGCTCGCCGGGACAGGGAGGCATTCAGTACTTC. It codes for CASSSPGQGGIQYF. Variable domain in full (rest from reference TRBV7-2 and TRBJ2-4): GAGVSQSPSNKVTEKGKDVELRCDPISGHTALYWYRQSLGQGLEFLIYFQGNSAPDKSGLPSDRFSAERTGGSVSTLTIQRTQQEDSAVYLCASSSPGQGGIQYFGAGTRLSVL.

CDR3 DNA: TGTGCCAGCAGTAACCTACCGGGTTTGTATGGCGGGGAGCTGTTTTTT. Translation gives CASSNLPGLYGGELFF. J is TRBJ2-2 and V is TRBV6-6; D gene unclear. CDR1 is MNHNY, CDR2 SVGAGI, per germline (reference sequence). V was shortened by 5 bases and J by 7 bases, with 20 bases between the two germline ends. The CDR3 is made up of 16 amino acids.

This clone turned up a few times. This sequence joins TRBV23-1 and TRBJ1-5; D may be TRBD1 (5 bases). TRBV23-1 carries the ORF label, with uncertain function. This CDR3 has 16 amino acids. Trimming left V 3 bases short and J 4 bases short, with 16 bases between. This CDR3 is CASSQAGSSENQPQHF. The CDR3, as DNA: TGCGCCAGCAGTCAGGCAGGGAGTAGTGAAAATCAGCCCCAGCATTTT.

This chain uses TRBV20-1 with TRBJ1-1; D not resolved. Germline V gene lookup returns CDR1 DFQATT and CDR2 SNEGSKA (reference sequence). V was pared by 7 bases and J by 1 base, with 7 bases between. This CDR3 spans 11 amino acids. CDR3 sequence reads: CSVRWNTEAFF. CDR3 nucleotides: TGCAGTGTACGCTGGAACACTGAAGCTTTCTTT.

This chain connects TRBV15 to TRBJ2-7; no clear D gene. CDR1 is LNHNV, CDR2 YYDKDF, per germline (reference sequence). The V gene lost 1 base and the J gene lost 7 bases, with 8 bases spanning the gap. The CDR3 totals 12 residues. The CDR3 here is CATSRVSGEQYF. The CDR3, as DNA: TGTGCCACCAGCAGAGTTTCCGGTGAGCAGTACTTC.

This clone appeared a few times. The chain combines TRBV6-6 with TRBJ2-5, with 11 bases lining up with TRBD2. The germline gives CDR1 MNHNY, CDR2 SVGAGI (reference sequence). This CDR3 has 13 amino acids. Trimming at V came to 2 bases and at J to 7 bases, leaving 0 bases not matched to a gene. This CDR3 reads CASSYGLAGTQYF. For the CDR3, the DNA is TGTGCCAGCAGTTACGGACTAGCGGGGACCCAGTACTTC.

The sample holds a few counts of this clone. The chain couples TRBV6-5 to TRBJ2-3; no clear D gene. Per germline, CDR1 MNHEY and CDR2 SVGAGI. V was trimmed by 4 bases and J by 4 bases, leaving 9 bases between them. The CDR3 consists of 13 residues. CDR3 loop: CASSLGRPDTQYF. As DNA, the CDR3 is TGTGCCAGCAGTTTGGGTCGCCCAGATACGCAGTATTTT.

The chain recombines TRBV29-1 with TRBJ1-1; D is unclear. The germline gives CDR1 SQVTM, CDR2 ANQGSEA. V lost 5 bases, J lost 4 bases, and 5 bases lay in between. This CDR3 spans 10 amino acids. Here the CDR3 DNA reads TGCAGCGTTTCAAGCACTGAAGCTTTCTTT. Protein sequence: CSVSSTEAFF.

This chain connects TRBV7-2 to TRBJ2-5, with D tentatively TRBD1 (6 bases). The CDR3 is made up of 15 amino acids. Germline CDR1 is SGHTA and CDR2 is FQGNSA. Deletions cut 1 base from V and 7 bases from J, with 16 bases between. CDR3 bases: TGTGCCAGCAGCTTAGGGACAGCCGGGGTGGGGACCCAGTACTTC. It codes for CASSLGTAGVGTQYF.

This clone was observed a handful of times. The rearrangement links TRBV10-3 to TRBJ2-1; D might be TRBD1 or TRBD2, each matching 5 bases. Between the trimmed V and J ends, which lost 8 bases and 9 bases, there was a span of 17 bases. Germline CDR1 reads ENHRY; CDR2 reads SYGVKD. The CDR3 length is 13 residues. Here the CDR3 reads CAIRRPGGPEQFF. In nucleotides, the CDR3 is TGTGCCATCCGACGACCTGGGGGTCCTGAGCAGTTCTTC.

The chain is built from TRBV5-4 and TRBJ2-1, with D possibly matching TRBD1 (6 bases). The germline V and J ends were trimmed by 4 bases and 3 bases, with 11 bases remaining between them. Germline V gene sequence: CDR1 SGHNT, CDR2 YYREEE (reference sequence). There are 14 residues in the CDR3. CDR3 region: CASSQGQFYNEQFF. Here the CDR3 DNA reads TGTGCCAGCAGCCAAGGACAGTTCTACAATGAGCAGTTCTTC.

The chain employs TRBV29-1 and TRBJ2-1, with TRBD2 as a possible D gene (5 bases). Germline CDR1 SQVTM, CDR2 ANQGSEA. This CDR3 has 10 amino acids. The germline V and J ends were trimmed by 4 bases and 9 bases, with 7 bases remaining between them. In nucleotides, the CDR3 is TGCAGCGTTGGGAGGATTGAGCAGTTCTTC. As protein: CSVGRIEQFF.

This chain uses TRBV4-2 with TRBJ2-7; D is unresolved. Germline CDR1 LGHNA, CDR2 YNFKEQ. The CDR3 is made up of 14 amino acids. Between the trimmed V and J ends, which lost 0 bases and 5 bases, there was a span of 11 bases. CDR3 nucleotide sequence: TGTGCCAGCAGCCAAGATCTGGTTGAGGACGAGCAGTACTTC. Translating gives CASSQDLVEDEQYF.

V usage is TRBV9 and J usage is TRBJ2-7; possible D gene TRBD1, 5 bases. CDR3 length: 13 amino acids. V was clipped by 4 bases and J by 1 base, with 9 bases between them. Germline V gene data show CDR1 as SGDLS and CDR2 as YYNGEE. The CDR3 nucleotides are TGTGCCAGCAGCTCATCAGGGTCCTACGAGCAGTACTTC. It is translated as CASSSSGSYEQYF.

J is TRBJ2-5 and V is TRBV7-9; D call uncertain. CDR1 SEHNR and CDR2 FQNEAQ come from the germline V gene (reference sequence). The CDR3 spans 12 residues. V gave up 5 bases and J gave up 4 bases, with 8 bases separating them. The CDR3 sequence: CASSRDGETQYF. The CDR3 bases are TGTGCCAGCAGCAGAGATGGAGAGACCCAGTACTTC.

The chain links TRBV28 to TRBJ1-2, with D perhaps matching TRBD1 (6 bases). The CDR3 is 16 residues long. Germline CDR1 MDHEN, CDR2 SYDVKM. V was clipped by 6 bases and J by 2 bases, with 19 bases between them. The CDR3 nucleotides read TGTGCCAGCAGATACAGGGCGGGAATCTCCAACTATGGCTACACCTTC. Translation gives CASRYRAGISNYGYTF.

This clone has a handful of counts. The chain combines TRBV30 with TRBJ2-3; D not certain. This CDR3 is built from 13 residues. Trimming shortened V by 7 bases and J by 5 bases, and 16 bases separated the two germline ends. The germline V gene encodes CDR1 GTSNPN and CDR2 SVGIG (reference sequence). CDR3 nucleotides: TGTGCCTTGACTCCATGGGGTGAAGATACGCAGTATTTT. This translates into CALTPWGEDTQYF.

J is TRBJ2-7 and V is TRBV13, with D possibly matching TRBD2 (5 bases). V lost 5 bases and J 2 bases, leaving 10 bases between the germline ends. This CDR3 has 13 amino acids. Per the germline V gene, CDR1 is PRHDT and CDR2 is FYEKMQ (reference sequence). CDR3 bases: TGTGCCAGCAGCGGCAGAGCGGCCTACGAGCAGTACTTC. Protein sequence: CASSGRAAYEQYF.

This clone was seen a few times. This chain joins TRBV13 and TRBJ2-7; TRBD2 aligns across 8 bases. Germline V gene lookup returns CDR1 PRHDT and CDR2 FYEKMQ (reference sequence). V lost 5 bases to trimming and J lost 2 bases; unmatched junction nucleotides: 5. The CDR3 sequence is 14 residues long. The CDR3 protein is CASSLTSGPYEQYF. The CDR3 bases are TGTGCCAGCAGCCTTACTAGCGGACCCTACGAGCAGTACTTC.

The V call is TRBV29-1, the J call TRBJ2-1; D is undetermined. This CDR3 is built from 13 residues. Trimming pared 1 base from V and 5 bases from J, leaving 9 bases between. Germline V gives CDR1 SQVTM, CDR2 ANQGSEA. CDR3: CSVEAVENNEQFF. The CDR3 DNA reads TGCAGCGTTGAAGCGGTAGAAAACAATGAGCAGTTCTTC.

This clone was detected only a few times. The chain uses TRBV10-3 and TRBJ2-7, with TRBD2 matching 9 bases. Looked up from germline, CDR1 is ENHRY and CDR2 is SYGVKD. The CDR3 is 14 amino acids. Trimming removed 10 bases from V and 1 base from J; junction bases left unmatched: 8. DNA of the CDR3: TGTGCCACCTTAGCGGGGGAATCGTCCTACGAGCAGTACTTC. Translated, it gives CATLAGESSYEQYF.